The rows below give T cell receptor beta chains drawn from one sample of a study of shared clonotypes between healthy human individuals. The repertoire was sequenced with immunoSEQ multiplex PCR; TCRdb's copy has only in-frame clones and lacks some. The table shows about 2 million clones, with about 95% occurring only once. What was sequenced was naive CD8+ T cells sorted from blood. The source is a man in his late teens or twenties in good health. Each CDR3 is given without its conserved first and last residue. A D gene is named only where the DNA matches it firmly.

V gene | D gene | CDR3 protein
TRBV6-5 | TRBD1 | ASSFLSGQGEGYT
TRBV9 | . | ASSVGGGPAGVMETQY
TRBV10-3 | . | AISEGGVSPLH
TRBV4-1 | . | ASSQEPGTYEQY
TRBV11-2 | . | ASSGQDNTEAF
TRBV28 | TRBD2 | ASSHVAGGRTDTQY
TRBV15 | TRBD2 | ATSRDRSGSRIFSQY
TRBV6-5 | . | ASSYSIGEVNTEAF
TRBV11-2 | . | ASSPVPRIGDEQY
TRBV15 | . | ATSSIGTYAF
TRBV28 | . | ASSLGVTYEQY
TRBV6-5 | TRBD1 | ASKGTGVADTQY
TRBV7-9 | . | ASSSTTGGSYNSPLH
TRBV2 | . | ASSEEVQETQY
TRBV27 | TRBD2 | ASRGGGNEQF
TRBV6-5 | . | ASSYPLWTEAF
TRBV4-1 | TRBD1 | ASSHPPGQGTGELF
TRBV14 | . | ASSHEGNGELF
TRBV7-2 | TRBD1 | ASSLVAGGHEQY
TRBV9 | TRBD2 | ASSRGGEQY
TRBV14 | . | ASSQGSGGPGRNGYT
TRBV6-5 | . | ASSYRRVDSPLH
TRBV6-6 | . | ASSYSPDTSSYEQY
TRBV5-4 | . | ASSYAGQETQY
TRBV5-6 | . | ASSLATATEQY
TRBV4-1 | . | ASSQDPARSETQY
TRBV4-3 | . | ASSQNPFQWEQY
TRBV2 | . | ASSEGWDYEQY
TRBV6-5 | TRBD2 | ASTVAGGFSYEQY
TRBV4-1 | TRBD1 | ASSWDRNTEAF
TRBV7-8 | . | ASSLVDTEAF
TRBV4-3 | TRBD1 | ASSEGLGTGVSYEQY
TRBV2 | . | ASATGSETQY
TRBV4-3 | . | ASSQGRGPQQPQH
TRBV5-1 | . | ASSLALGEQY
TRBV27 | . | ASSPYSGANVLT
TRBV5-6 | . | ASERIGELF
TRBV14 | . | ASSQFRGSGDEQY
TRBV28 | . | ASFGQGLSNQPQH
TRBV4-3 | TRBD1 | ASSPGTETNYGYT
TRBV7-9 | . | ASSFPSGPYEQY
TRBV9 | TRBD2 | ASSADFRLAVNTGELF
TRBV18 | TRBD2 | ASSLLTAGGDEQY
TRBV9 | . | ASSVSSGNPYEQY
TRBV2 | TRBD1 | ASSLPGTGFPQF
TRBV10-3 | . | AIGPAGQSYEQY
TRBV6-5 | . | ASGWEGGLNEQF
TRBV5-8 | . | ASSLGVDGYT
TRBV30 | . | AWSARAGNSPLH
TRBV29-1 | . | SVWRDPPPYEQY
TRBV7-9 | TRBD1 | ASSLGQGVQPQH
TRBV6-6 | . | ASSYSRTMGETQY
TRBV28 | . | ASSFPQGEKLF